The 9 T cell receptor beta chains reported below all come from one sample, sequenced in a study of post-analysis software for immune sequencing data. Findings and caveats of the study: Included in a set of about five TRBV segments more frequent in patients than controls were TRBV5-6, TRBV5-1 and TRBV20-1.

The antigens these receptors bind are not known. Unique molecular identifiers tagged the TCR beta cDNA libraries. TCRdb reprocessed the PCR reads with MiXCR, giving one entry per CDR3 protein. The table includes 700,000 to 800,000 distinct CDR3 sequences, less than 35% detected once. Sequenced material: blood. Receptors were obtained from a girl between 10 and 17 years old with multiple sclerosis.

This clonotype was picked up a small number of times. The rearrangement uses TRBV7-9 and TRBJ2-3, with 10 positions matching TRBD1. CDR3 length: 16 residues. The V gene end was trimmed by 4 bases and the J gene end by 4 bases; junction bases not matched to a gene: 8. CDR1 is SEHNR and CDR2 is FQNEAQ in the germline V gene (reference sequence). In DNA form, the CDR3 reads TGTGCCAGCAGCTCGTCGGACAGGGGGTATCCAGATACGCAGTATTTT. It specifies CASSSSDRGYPDTQYF.

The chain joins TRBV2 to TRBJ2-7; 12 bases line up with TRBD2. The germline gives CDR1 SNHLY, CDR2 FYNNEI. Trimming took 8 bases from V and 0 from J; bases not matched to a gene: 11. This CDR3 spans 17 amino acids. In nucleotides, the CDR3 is TGTGCCAGCCGAGGGACTAGCGGGCGGGAGAGCTCCTACGAGCAGTACTTC. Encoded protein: CASRGTSGRESSYEQYF.

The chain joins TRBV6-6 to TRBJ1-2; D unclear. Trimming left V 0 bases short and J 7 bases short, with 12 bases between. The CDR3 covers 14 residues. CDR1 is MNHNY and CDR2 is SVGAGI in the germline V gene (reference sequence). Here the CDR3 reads CASSYSAQASGYTF. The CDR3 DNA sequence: TGTGCCAGCAGTTACTCGGCTCAGGCGTCTGGCTACACCTTC.

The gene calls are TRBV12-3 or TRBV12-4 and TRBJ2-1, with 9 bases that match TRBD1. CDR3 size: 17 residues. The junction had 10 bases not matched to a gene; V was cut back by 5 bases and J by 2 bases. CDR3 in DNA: TGTGCCAGCAGTGCCCAACAGGGGGCGCGGACCTACAATGAGCAGTTCTTC. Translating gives CASSAQQGARTYNEQFF.

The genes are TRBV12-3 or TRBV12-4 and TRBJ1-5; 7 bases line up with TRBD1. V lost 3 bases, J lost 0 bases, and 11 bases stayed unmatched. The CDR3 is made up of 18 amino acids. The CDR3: CASSLMVGTDNSNQPQHF. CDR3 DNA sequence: TGTGCCAGCAGTTTGATGGTGGGGACAGATAATAGCAATCAGCCCCAGCATTTT.

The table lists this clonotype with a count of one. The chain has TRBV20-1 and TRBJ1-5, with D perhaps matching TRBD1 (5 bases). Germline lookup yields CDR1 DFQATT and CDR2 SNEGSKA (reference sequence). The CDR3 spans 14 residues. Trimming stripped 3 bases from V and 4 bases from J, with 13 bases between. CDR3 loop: CSARSGGLNQPQHF. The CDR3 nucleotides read TGCAGTGCTAGGAGTGGGGGTTTGAATCAGCCCCAGCATTTT.

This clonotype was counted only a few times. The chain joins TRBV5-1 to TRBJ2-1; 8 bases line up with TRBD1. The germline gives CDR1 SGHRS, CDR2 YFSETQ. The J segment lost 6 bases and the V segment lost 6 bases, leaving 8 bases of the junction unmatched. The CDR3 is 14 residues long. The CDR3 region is CASTRTGPGNEQFF. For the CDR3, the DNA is TGCGCCAGCACCCGGACAGGGCCGGGCAATGAGCAGTTCTTC.

Here the CDR3 reads CASSLGLAFTSTDTQYF. The CDR3, as DNA: TGTGCCAGCAGCTTGGGACTAGCGTTCACTAGCACAGATACGCAGTATTTT. The chain uses TRBV5-6 and TRBJ2-3; TRBD2 matches 8 bases. The CDR3 has 17 amino acids. Germline trimming cut 0 bases from V and 0 bases from J; bases unmatched to any gene: 6. From germline, CDR1 is SGHDT and CDR2 YYEEEE.

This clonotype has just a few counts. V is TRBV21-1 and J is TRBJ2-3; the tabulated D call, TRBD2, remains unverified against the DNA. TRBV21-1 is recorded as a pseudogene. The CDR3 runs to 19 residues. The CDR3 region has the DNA TGTGCCAGCAGCAGACCTCTGGGACAGACGGGAGGGGTCCCAGATACGCAGTATTTT. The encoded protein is CASSRPLGQTGGVPDTQYF.